Reported below is one T cell receptor beta chain. One junction end does not reproduce the germline sequence, and a read error may be involved. The repertoire was sequenced with immunoSEQ multiplex PCR; TCRdb's copy has only in-frame clones and lacks some. Of some 84,000 clones in the sample, about 91% were seen once. The germline CDR1 and CDR2 sequences are SGHVS and FQNEAQ. The CDR3 is 14 amino acids. This entry is derived from a study of technical replicates of blood from several donors. The sequenced sample consisted of T cells isolated from PBMCs. The rearrangement uses TRBV7-8 and TRBJ1-1, with D maybe TRBD1 (5 bases). The sequence derives from a human donor in good health. For the CDR3, the DNA is TGTGCCAGCAGCCTAGCTACCTCAGGGCGCGAAGCTTTCTTT. Its translation: CASSLATSGREAFF.